Below, 14 T cell receptor beta chains from the same sample are listed, as sequenced in a study of T cell responses to AZD1222 COVID-19 vaccine (dated by TCRdb to about 2021). Read against the paper, the sample's time point label means: about 28 days (+/-7) after the second vaccine dose. The library came from the immunoSEQ multiplex PCR assay. TCRdb retrieved this table from immuneACCESS and kept in-frame rearrangements only. Not all clones are present; in checked studies, unresolved V genes account for under half, and no reason is known for the remainder. This sample comprises 200,000 or so clones, around 93% of them detected only once. The top ten hold 1% of the sample. Material: peripheral blood, obtained 28 days after the second AZD1222 dose. The source is an adult who received the AZD1222 COVID-19 vaccine.

On this clone itself: Sequence at one end of the junction differs from germline and may be a read error. The J gene is TRBJ1-2, the V gene TRBV19; D possibly corresponds to TRBD1 (6 bases). CDR1 and CDR2 from the germline V gene are LNHDA and SQIVND (reference sequence). The CDR3 totals 13 residues. The CDR3 protein is CACRATRGTPSTF. CDR3 nucleotides: TGTGCCTGTAGAGCTACCAGGGGAACCCCAAGCACCTTC.

The V call is TRBV3-1 (or the pseudogene TRBV3-2), the J call TRBJ2-6; possibly TRBD2 for D (5 bases). This CDR3 comprises 14 residues. The germline V and J ends were trimmed by 5 bases and 2 bases, with 7 bases remaining between them. Per germline, CDR1 LGHDT and CDR2 YNNKEL (reference sequence). CDR3 nucleotide sequence: TGTGCCAGCAGCGCAGCGGCTGGGGCCAACGTCCTGACTTTC. This gives the protein CASSAAAGANVLTF.

V usage is TRBV3-1 (or the pseudogene TRBV3-2) and J usage is TRBJ2-6, with D perhaps assigned TRBD1 or TRBD2 (6 bases each). CDR3 length: 15 residues. Per germline, CDR1 LGHDT and CDR2 YNNKEL (reference sequence). The V gene lost 4 bases and the J gene lost 2 bases, with 9 bases spanning the gap. CDR3 in DNA: TGTGCCAGCAGCCGGGGGGCCACTGGGGCCAACGTCCTGACTTTC. Amino acid sequence: CASSRGATGANVLTF.

The gene calls are TRBV29-1 and TRBJ2-4; 7 positions agree with TRBD2. There are 15 residues in the CDR3. V dropped 5 bases and J dropped 0; count of bases not matched to a gene: 7. From germline, CDR1 is SQVTM and CDR2 ANQGSEA. The CDR3 reads CSVMVGGLAKNIQYF. As DNA, the CDR3 is TGCAGCGTTATGGTCGGGGGGTTAGCCAAAAACATTCAGTACTTC.

The gene calls are TRBV6-1 and TRBJ2-7, with a tentative D call TRBD1 (5 bases). Germline V CDR1 and CDR2: MNHNS, SASEGT. The CDR3 sequence is 13 residues long. Trimming stripped 2 bases from V and 3 bases from J, with 8 bases between. The CDR3 nucleotides are TGTGCCAGCAGTGAATTAAGGGGCTACGAGCAGTACTTC. This translates into CASSELRGYEQYF.

The V call is TRBV4-1, the J call TRBJ1-2; 8 positions agree with TRBD1. Trimming cost V 1 base and J 4 bases; bases outside gene matches: 5. This CDR3 region has 15 residues. CDR1 and CDR2 (germline): MGHRA, YSYEKL. CDR3 coding DNA: TGCGCCAGCAGCCAAGGCAGGGGGCTCGGCTATGGCTACACCTTC. Residues: CASSQGRGLGYGYTF.

This CDR3 reads CASSAGTGRSSPLHF. The CDR3 DNA sequence: TGTGCCAGCAGCGCAGGGACAGGGAGGAGCTCACCCCTCCACTTT. The J gene is TRBJ1-6, the V gene TRBV7-8; 9 bases agree with TRBD1. The CDR3 extends over 15 amino acids. V was clipped by 5 bases and J by 10 bases; unmatched bases: 9. Germline CDR1 SGHVS, CDR2 FQNEAQ.

The chain couples TRBV12-3 or TRBV12-4 to TRBJ1-6; a possible D gene is TRBD1 (6 bases). The V end was cut by 4 bases, the J end by 6 bases, with 7 bases between. The CDR3 is made up of 13 amino acids. The CDR3 loop reads CASSYRANSPLHF. The CDR3 DNA follows: TGTGCCAGCAGTTACAGGGCTAATTCACCCCTCCACTTT.

The rearrangement joins TRBV2 to TRBJ2-3; 9 nucleotides match TRBD2. The CDR3 is 16 amino acids. V lost 2 bases, J lost 2 bases, and 5 bases stayed unmatched. Germline V CDR1 and CDR2: SNHLY, FYNNEI. The CDR3 region has the DNA TGTGCCAGCAGTGAAAGGCTAGCGGGATACACAGATACGCAGTATTTT. The encoded protein is CASSERLAGYTDTQYF.

J is TRBJ1-1 and V is TRBV27, with D perhaps TRBD1 (5 bases). CDR1 and CDR2 (germline): MNHEY, SMNVEV (reference sequence). The ends were cut back, 2 bases at V and 7 bases at J, with 14 bases in the middle. The CDR3 runs 14 residues. CDR3 amino acids: CASSLGQGQDEAFF. The CDR3 DNA sequence: TGTGCCAGCAGTTTAGGGCAGGGCCAGGATGAAGCTTTCTTT.

The V call is TRBV21-1, the J call TRBJ2-7; TRBD2 reflects the table's D call only, with no check against the DNA. TRBV21-1 is an annotated pseudogene. This CDR3 spans 19 amino acids. DNA of the CDR3: TGTGCCAGCTTAACCCGGCGGACTAGCGGGGTTCGGCGATCCTACGAGCAGTACTTC. It translates to CASLTRRTSGVRRSYEQYF.

A single count supports this clone. The chain recombines TRBV7-9 with TRBJ1-5; TRBD1 matches 8 bases. J gave up 8 bases and V 2 bases, and 11 bases lay outside the gene matches. CDR3 length: 16 amino acids. The germline V gene encodes CDR1 SEHNR and CDR2 FQNEAQ (reference sequence). CDR3 DNA sequence: TGTGCCAGCAGCTTATCGCAGGGGGCCGAGTGGGAGCCCCAGCATTTT. This codes for CASSLSQGAEWEPQHF.

V is TRBV11-3 and J is TRBJ2-3; the match to TRBD2 covers 14 bases. CDR1 SGHNT and CDR2 YENEEA come from the germline V gene. Trimming cost V 5 bases and J 6 bases; bases outside gene matches: 7. The CDR3 runs to 16 residues. The CDR3 sequence: CASSPGLAGGLDTQYF. The CDR3 DNA is TGTGCCAGCAGCCCCGGACTAGCGGGGGGCTTGGATACGCAGTATTTT.

V usage is TRBV18 and J usage is TRBJ1-1; the D is unclear. The germline gives CDR1 KGHSH, CDR2 LQKENI. The CDR3 covers 15 residues. The V end lost 0 bases, the J end lost 4 bases, and 12 bases lay between the germline ends. The CDR3 here is CASSPPTDWGTEAFF. DNA of the CDR3: TGTGCCAGCTCACCACCGACCGACTGGGGCACTGAAGCTTTCTTT.